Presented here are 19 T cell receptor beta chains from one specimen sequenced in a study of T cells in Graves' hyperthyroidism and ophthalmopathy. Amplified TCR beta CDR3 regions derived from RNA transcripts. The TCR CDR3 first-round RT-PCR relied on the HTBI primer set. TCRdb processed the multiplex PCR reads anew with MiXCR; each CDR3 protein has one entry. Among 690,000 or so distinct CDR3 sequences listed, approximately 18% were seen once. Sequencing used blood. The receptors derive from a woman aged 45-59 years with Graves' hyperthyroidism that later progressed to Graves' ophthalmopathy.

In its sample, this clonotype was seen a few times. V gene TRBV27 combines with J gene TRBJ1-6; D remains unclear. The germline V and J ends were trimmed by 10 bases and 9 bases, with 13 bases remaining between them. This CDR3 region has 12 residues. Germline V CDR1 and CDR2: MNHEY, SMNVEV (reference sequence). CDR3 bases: TGTGCCACCCAGGACCCGGGTTCACCCCTCCACTTT. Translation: CATQDPGSPLHF.

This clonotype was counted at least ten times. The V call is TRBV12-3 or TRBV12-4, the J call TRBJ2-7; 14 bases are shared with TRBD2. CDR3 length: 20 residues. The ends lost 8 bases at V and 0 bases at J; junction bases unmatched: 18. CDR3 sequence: CASRSGLPTSGGAPSYEQYF. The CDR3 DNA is TGTGCCAGCCGCTCAGGTCTGCCGACTAGCGGGGGGGCCCCCTCCTACGAGCAGTACTTC.

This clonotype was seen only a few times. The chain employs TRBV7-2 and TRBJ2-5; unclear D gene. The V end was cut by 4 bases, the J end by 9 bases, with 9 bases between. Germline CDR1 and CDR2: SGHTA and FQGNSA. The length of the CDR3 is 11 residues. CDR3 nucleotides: TGTGCCAGCAGCTCCTACGAGGCCCAGTACTTC. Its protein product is CASSSYEAQYF.

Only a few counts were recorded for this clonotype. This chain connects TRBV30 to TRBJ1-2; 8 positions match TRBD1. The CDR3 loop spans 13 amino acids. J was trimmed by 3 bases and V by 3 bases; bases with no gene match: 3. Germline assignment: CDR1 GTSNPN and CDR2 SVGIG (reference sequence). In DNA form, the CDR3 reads TGTGCCTGGAGCGCGGACAGGGACTATGGCTACACCTTC. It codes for CAWSADRDYGYTF.

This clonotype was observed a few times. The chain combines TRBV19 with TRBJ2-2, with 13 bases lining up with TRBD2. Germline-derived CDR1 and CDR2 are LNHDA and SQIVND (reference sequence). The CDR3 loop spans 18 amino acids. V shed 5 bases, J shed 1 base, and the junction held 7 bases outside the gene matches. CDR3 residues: CASSPLAGGPRNTGELFF. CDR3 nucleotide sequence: TGTGCCAGTAGTCCACTAGCGGGGGGGCCAAGGAACACCGGGGAGCTGTTTTTT.

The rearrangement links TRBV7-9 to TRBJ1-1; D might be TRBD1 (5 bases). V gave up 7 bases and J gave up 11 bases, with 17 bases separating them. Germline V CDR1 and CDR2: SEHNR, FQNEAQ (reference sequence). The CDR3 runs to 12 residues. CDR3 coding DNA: TGTGCCAGCACCGTACCCGGACATCAGGCTTTCTTT. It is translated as CASTVPGHQAFF.

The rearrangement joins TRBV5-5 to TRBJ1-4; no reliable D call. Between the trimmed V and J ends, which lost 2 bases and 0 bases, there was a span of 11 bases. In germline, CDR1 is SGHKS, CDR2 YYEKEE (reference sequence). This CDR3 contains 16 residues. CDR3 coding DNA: TGTGCCAGCAGCTTCACAGTGGGAGCAACTAATGAAAAACTGTTTTTT. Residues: CASSFTVGATNEKLFF.

CDR3 bases: TGTGCCAGCAGTTATATAGGACAGGGGGACACTGAAGCTTTCTTT. Its protein product is CASSYIGQGDTEAFF. J is TRBJ1-1 and V is TRBV6-5; TRBD1 matches 10 bases. Trimming took 3 bases from V and 3 from J; bases not matched to a gene: 4. CDR1 and CDR2 (germline): MNHEY, SVGAGI. The length of the CDR3 is 15 residues.

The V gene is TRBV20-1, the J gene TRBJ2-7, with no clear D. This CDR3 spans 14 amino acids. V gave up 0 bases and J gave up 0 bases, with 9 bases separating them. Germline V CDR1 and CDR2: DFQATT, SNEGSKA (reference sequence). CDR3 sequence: CSARDQTSSYEQYF. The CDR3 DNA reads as TGCAGTGCTAGAGATCAGACGAGCTCCTACGAGCAGTACTTC.

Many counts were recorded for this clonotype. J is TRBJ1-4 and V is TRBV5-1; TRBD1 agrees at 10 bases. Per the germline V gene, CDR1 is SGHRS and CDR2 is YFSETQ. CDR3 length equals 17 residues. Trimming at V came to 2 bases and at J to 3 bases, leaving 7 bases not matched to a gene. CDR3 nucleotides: TGCGCCAGCAGCTTCCAAGGACAGGGGGGGTCTAATGAAAAACTGTTTTTT. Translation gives CASSFQGQGGSNEKLFF. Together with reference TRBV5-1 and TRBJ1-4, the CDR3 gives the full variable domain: KAGVTQTPRYLIKTRGQQVTLSCSPISGHRSVSWYQQTPGQGLQFLFEYFSETQRNKGNFPGRFSGRQFSNSRSEMNVSTLELGDSALYLCASSFQGQGGSNEKLFFGSGTQLSVL.

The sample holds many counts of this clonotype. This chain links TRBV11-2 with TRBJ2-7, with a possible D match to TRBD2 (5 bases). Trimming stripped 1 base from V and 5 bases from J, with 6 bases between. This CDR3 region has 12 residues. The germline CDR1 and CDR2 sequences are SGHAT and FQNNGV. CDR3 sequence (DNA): TGTGCCAGCAGCTTAGTGAGGGACGAGCAGTACTTC. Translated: CASSLVRDEQYF.

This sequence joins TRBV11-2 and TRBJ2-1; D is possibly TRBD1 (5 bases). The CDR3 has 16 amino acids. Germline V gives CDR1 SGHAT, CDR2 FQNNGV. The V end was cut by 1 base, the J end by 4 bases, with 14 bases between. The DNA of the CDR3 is TGTGCCAGCAGCTTAGCGCAAACAGGAGCATACAATGAGCAGTTCTTC. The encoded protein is CASSLAQTGAYNEQFF.

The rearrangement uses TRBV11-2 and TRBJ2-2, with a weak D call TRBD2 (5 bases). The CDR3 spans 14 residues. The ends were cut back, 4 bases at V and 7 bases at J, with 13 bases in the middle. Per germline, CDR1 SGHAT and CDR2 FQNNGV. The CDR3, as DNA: TGTGCCAGCAGCTCCCCTTCCGAGGGCGGGGAGCTGTTTTTT. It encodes CASSSPSEGGELFF.

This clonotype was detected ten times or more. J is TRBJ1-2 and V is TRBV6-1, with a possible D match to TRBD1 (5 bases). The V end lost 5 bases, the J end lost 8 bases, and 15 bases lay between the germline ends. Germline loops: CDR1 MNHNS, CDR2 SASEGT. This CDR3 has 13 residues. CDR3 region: CASSPRQHDGYTF. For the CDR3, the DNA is TGTGCCAGCAGTCCCAGACAGCATGACGGCTACACCTTC.

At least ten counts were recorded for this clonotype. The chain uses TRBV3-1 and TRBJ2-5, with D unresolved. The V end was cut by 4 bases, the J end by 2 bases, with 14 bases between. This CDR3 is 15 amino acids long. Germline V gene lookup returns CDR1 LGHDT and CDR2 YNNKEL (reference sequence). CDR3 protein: CASSPLGRIQETQYF. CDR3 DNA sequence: TGTGCCAGCAGCCCCCTCGGACGGATTCAAGAGACCCAGTACTTC.

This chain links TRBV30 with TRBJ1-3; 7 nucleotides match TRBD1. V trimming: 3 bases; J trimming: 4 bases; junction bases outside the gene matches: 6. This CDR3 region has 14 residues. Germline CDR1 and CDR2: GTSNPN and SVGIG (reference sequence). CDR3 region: CAWSTGDSGNTIYF. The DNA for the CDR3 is TGTGCCTGGAGCACAGGGGACTCCGGAAACACCATATATTTT.

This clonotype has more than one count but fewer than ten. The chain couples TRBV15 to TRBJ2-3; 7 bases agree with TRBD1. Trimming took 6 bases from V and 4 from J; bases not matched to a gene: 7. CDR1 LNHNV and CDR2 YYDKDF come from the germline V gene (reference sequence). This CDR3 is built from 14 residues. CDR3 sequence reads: CATSRDRASDTQYF. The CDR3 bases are TGTGCCACCAGTCGTGACAGGGCTTCAGATACGCAGTATTTT.

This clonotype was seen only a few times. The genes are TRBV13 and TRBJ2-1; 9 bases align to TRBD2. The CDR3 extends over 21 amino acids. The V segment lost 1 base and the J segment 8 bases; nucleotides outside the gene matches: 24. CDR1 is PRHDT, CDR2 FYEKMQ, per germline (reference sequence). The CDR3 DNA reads TGTGCCAGCAGCTTAGCGTTCCTTGGCCCCGGCTTGGGACTAGCATTCGATGAGCAGTTCTTC. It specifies CASSLAFLGPGLGLAFDEQFF.

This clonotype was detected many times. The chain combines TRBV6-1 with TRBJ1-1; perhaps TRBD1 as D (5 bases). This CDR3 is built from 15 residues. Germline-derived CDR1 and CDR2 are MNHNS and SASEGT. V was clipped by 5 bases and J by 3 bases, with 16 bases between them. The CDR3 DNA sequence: TGTGCCAGCAGTCCCTATCCAACGGGGGACACTGAAGCTTTCTTT. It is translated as CASSPYPTGDTEAFF.